The clone carrying this TCR beta chain came up a few times. This sample was included in a study of shared T cell receptors in the human thymus. TCRdb keeps only in-frame clones here, not all; method: immunoSEQ multiplex PCR. The sample records roughly 410,000 clones, approximately 95% being singletons. V was pared by 6 bases and J by 0 bases, with 5 bases of the junction left unmatched. The CDR3 has 15 amino acids. Germline V gives CDR1 MGHRA, CDR2 YSYEKL. This TCR was sampled from a human donor. The material sequenced was thymocytes. V gene TRBV4-1 combines with J gene TRBJ2-7, with TRBD2 matching over 10 bases. Written as DNA, the CDR3 is TGCGCCAGCAGTCTCGGGACTAGCGCCTCCTACGAGCAGTACTTC. This gives the protein CASSLGTSASYEQYF.